This T cell receptor beta chain was sequenced in a study of STAT3 mutations in large granular lymphocyte leukemia. Study summary: Roughly half of the longitudinally sequenced T-LGLL patients carried detectable canonical activating STAT3 mutations.

General study results and limits: In T-cell large granular lymphocyte leukemia, about half of patients showed multiple immunodominant subclonotypes.

A remark on this clone: Its target is not known.

TCRdb's copy holds only in-frame clones and misses some; the assay was immunoSEQ multiplex PCR. This sample carries over 10,000 clones, over 75% of them seen once, and the ten largest clones take about 51%. The TCR sequence derives from a man between 60 and 75 years old with T-cell large granular lymphocyte leukemia. Some clones in this sample may be carry-over from other donors' samples. Sequenced input: peripheral blood mononuclear cells.

The CDR3 region has the DNA TGTGCCAGCTCACCACTGACAGGGTCTAACTATGGCTACACCTTC. This gives the protein CASSPLTGSNYGYTF. The chain is built from TRBV18 and TRBJ1-2; 7 bases are shared with TRBD1. Germline V lookup: CDR1 KGHSH, CDR2 LQKENI. Trimming removed 1 base from V and 0 bases from J; junction bases left unmatched: 2. There are 15 residues in the CDR3.